Listed below are T cell receptor beta chains from one sample, sequenced in a study of response to subunit inactivated influenza vaccine. Each CDR3 protein is one row after TCRdb ran MiXCR on the RT-PCR reads. The table has about 650,000 distinct CDR3 sequences, around 15% seen once. This specimen consisted of PBMCs from blood, obtained 14 to 15 days before vaccination. The source is a man aged 45-65 years who received an inactivated influenza vaccine. The CDR3 runs from the conserved cysteine through the conserved F or W. Rows may omit the clone size; those that give it use once, few, many or a size class.

TRBV28 many CASNLEGGTYEQYF
TRBV7-9 NA CASAAPSSYNEQFF
TRBV7-9 NA CASSSTAYGYTF
TRBV10-3 NA CAVQRGQTDTQYF
TRBV10-3 NA CAISERDRGGETQYF
TRBV3-1 NA CASRVGGPGEQFF
TRBV11-2 few CASSLGFGGKKTQYF
TRBV4-1 NA CASSQDMTGTDTQYF
TRBV24-1 NA CATSDMSRRAYNEQFF
TRBV7-2 many CASSAQTGVQETQYF
TRBV28 NA CASSLWGVSSYEQYF
TRBV20-1 few CSAAGGAETQYF
TRBV7-2 NA CASSQYSSTDTQYF
TRBV6-5 NA CASSYSPFQGGEQYF
TRBV11-2 few CASSLGVVNIQYF
TRBV20-1 NA CSARMDTQYF
TRBV4-3 NA CASSPQGGVGTSGFNEQFF
TRBV6-5 NA CASSYGRVYGYTF
TRBV7-2 NA CASSLSTAGTVAQYF
TRBV6-1 few CASSREGASSYNSPLHF
TRBV29-1 many CSVTRGNEQFF
TRBV5-1 NA CASSSGSGVYNEQFF
TRBV12-3/TRBV12-4 many CASSLFGTEAFF
TRBV20-1 NA CSAAAGGRETQYF
TRBV12-3/TRBV12-4 NA CASTRGGDGRTGELFF
TRBV7-2 few CASSTSPGKTQYF
TRBV4-3 NA CASSQESSLSYEQYF
TRBV28 NA CASSPSPRETQYF
TRBV24-1 many CATSDFGQGRETQYF
TRBV3-1 few CASSQEGQGVSGANVLTF
TRBV5-1 many CASSLAGTDYNEQFF
TRBV12-3/TRBV12-4 NA CASMGGANEKLFF
TRBV6-1 few CASRPGTAANYGYTF
TRBV2 NA CASSESRAMETQYF
TRBV5-1 few CASSLALMDGNEQFF
TRBV20-1 few CSASDQADTQYF
TRBV7-9 NA CASSLADFTQTQYF
TRBV29-1 NA CSVEGQMNTEAFF
TRBV20-1 few CSARDSLLIASEAFF
TRBV4-3 few CASSQGTGGLEKLFF
TRBV20-1 many CSASAGPSEETQYF
TRBV6-5 NA CASRYRGNEQYF
TRBV2 few CASSVGGRQETQYF
TRBV24-1 NA CATSDPFAGYGYNEQFF
TRBV5-4 few CASSSPSRQGPNYGYTF
TRBV11-1 many CASSRQGLADGNEQFF
TRBV5-1 NA CASSLANREQFF
TRBV5-1 NA CASSPDRGIHEQYF
TRBV5-5 few CASSLEAVPLGTEAFF
TRBV9 few CASSSYRDGNEKLFF
TRBV5-1 NA CASSLGQGTNEKLFF
TRBV10-3 NA CDISESNSATDRTHYGYTF
TRBV9 NA CASSVEPGQGSTDTQYF
TRBV10-3 NA CAISEGTVRAKNIQYF